This T cell receptor (beta chain) was sequenced during a study of response to subunit inactivated influenza vaccine. The study's findings and limits: That few new T cells are recruited by each seasonal influenza vaccination was the authors' suggestion.

This clonotype was detected a few times. The antigen remains undetermined. TCRdb re-derived calls from the RT-PCR reads in MiXCR, one entry per CDR3 protein. The sample consists of approximately 570,000 distinct CDR3 sequences, 7.6% of them appearing once. This material consisted of PBMCs from blood, taken roughly 24 months after vaccination. This clonotype originated in a man in his fifties or sixties who received an inactivated influenza vaccine.

CDR3 bases: TGCGCCAGCAGCCAGACCCGGGAAGCCGGGGAGCTGTTTTTT. It yields the protein CASSQTREAGELFF. V is TRBV4-3 and J is TRBJ2-2; weak D call: TRBD2 (5 bases). From germline, CDR1 is LGHNA and CDR2 YSLEER. The length of the CDR3 is 14 residues. V lost 3 bases and J lost 6, with 11 bases in between.